The 31 T cell receptor beta chains presented below share a single source sample, sequenced in a study of blood T cell repertoires in COVID-19. TCRdb's table, derived via immunoSEQ multiplex PCR, lists solely in-frame clones and lacks some. The sample consists of 51,000 or so clones, about 85% of them appearing once. Material: peripheral blood. All receptors derive from a man between 65 and 80 years old with active COVID-19.

This clone came up once. The genes are TRBV20-1 and TRBJ2-5, with 11 bases matching TRBD2. CDR3 length: 16 amino acids. Germline V gene sequence: CDR1 DFQATT, CDR2 SNEGSKA (reference sequence). J gave up 1 base and V 3 bases, and 7 bases lay outside the gene matches. The CDR3 nucleotides are TGCAGTGCTAGTGGGCTAGCGGGGGGTTCCCAAGAGACCCAGTACTTC. This translates into CSASGLAGGSQETQYF.

V is TRBV6-5 and J is TRBJ2-5, with 9 positions matching TRBD1. J was trimmed by 4 bases and V by 2 bases; bases with no gene match: 5. The germline V gene has CDR1 MNHEY and CDR2 SVGAGI. The CDR3 runs 15 residues. Here the CDR3 reads CASSYAGQGTETQYF. The CDR3 nucleotides read TGTGCCAGCAGTTACGCCGGACAGGGGACAGAGACCCAGTACTTC.

The chain is built from TRBV28 and TRBJ1-1; the D gene is possibly TRBD1 (5 bases). In germline, CDR1 is MDHEN, CDR2 SYDVKM. V dropped 7 bases and J dropped 6 bases, with 18 bases sitting between them. The CDR3 consists of 14 residues. The CDR3 sequence: CASTFGTRRSEAFF. As DNA, the CDR3 is TGTGCCAGCACCTTTGGGACTCGGAGGTCTGAAGCTTTCTTT.

The chain recombines TRBV5-1 with TRBJ2-1, with 8 bases identical to TRBD1. J lost 5 bases, V lost 4 bases, and 8 bases had no gene match. In germline, CDR1 is SGHRS, CDR2 YFSETQ. The CDR3 contains 15 residues. CDR3 residues: CASSPGQGGHNEQFF. The CDR3 DNA follows: TGCGCCAGCAGCCCCGGACAGGGTGGGCACAATGAGCAGTTCTTC.

The V call is TRBV5-5, the J call TRBJ1-3; the match to TRBD1 covers 9 bases. CDR1 and CDR2 from the germline V gene are SGHKS and YYEKEE (reference sequence). The CDR3 runs to 15 residues. V lost 3 bases, J lost 0 bases, and 1 base stayed unmatched. The CDR3 is CASSWGQGSGNTIYF. CDR3 sequence (DNA): TGTGCCAGCAGCTGGGGACAGGGCTCTGGAAACACCATATATTTT.

Only a few counts were recorded for this clone. The chain links TRBV4-1 to TRBJ2-4; possible D gene TRBD2, 5 bases. CDR3 length equals 18 residues. Germline CDR1 is MGHRA and CDR2 is YSYEKL. The V gene lost 3 bases and the J gene lost 0 bases, with 18 bases spanning the gap. Here the CDR3 DNA reads TGCGCCAGCAGCCAGGACCGGGCCACGGGAATAGCCAAAAACATTCAGTACTTC. Its translation is CASSQDRATGIAKNIQYF.

This clone occurred once. V is TRBV6-2 or TRBV6-3 and J is TRBJ1-1; tentative D call: TRBD1 (5 bases). V was trimmed by 0 bases and J by 5 bases, leaving 16 bases between them. Germline V CDR1 and CDR2: MNHEY, SVGEGT. The CDR3 is 16 amino acids. In DNA form, the CDR3 reads TGTGCCAGCAGTTACTCGGGCGGGGGAAGGGAAACTGAAGCTTTCTTT. It encodes CASSYSGGGRETEAFF.

This clone was detected once. CDR3: CASSPPGNTGELFF. CDR3 sequence (DNA): TGTGCCAGCTCACCACCCGGGAACACCGGGGAGCTGTTTTTT. The genes are TRBV18 and TRBJ2-2; D gene uncertain. V lost 0 bases, J lost 1 base, and 3 bases lay in between. Germline V lookup: CDR1 KGHSH, CDR2 LQKENI. This CDR3 contains 14 residues.

The chain links TRBV7-8 to TRBJ2-2; 7 nucleotides match TRBD2. The junction had 11 bases not matched to a gene; V was cut back by 2 bases and J by 5 bases. CDR3 length: 17 amino acids. From germline, CDR1 is SGHVS and CDR2 FQNEAQ. CDR3: CASSLREAGRGTGELFF. CDR3 bases: TGTGCCAGCAGCTTACGAGAAGCGGGGCGGGGGACCGGGGAGCTGTTTTTT.

The rearrangement links TRBV28 to TRBJ2-7, with D perhaps TRBD2 (7 bases). The CDR3 extends over 12 amino acids. Looked up from germline, CDR1 is MDHEN and CDR2 is SYDVKM. V shed 6 bases and J shed 9 bases, with 15 bases lying between them. The CDR3 sequence is CASRGGGARQYF. In nucleotides, the CDR3 is TGTGCCAGCAGGGGAGGGGGGGCACGGCAGTACTTC. The variable domain in full, with the rest retrieved from reference TRBV28 and TRBJ2-7, is DVKVTQSSRYLVKRTGEKVFLECVQDMDHENMFWYRQDPGLGLRLIYFSYDVKMKEKGDIPEGYSVSREKKERFSLILESASTNQTSMYLCASRGGGARQYFGPGTRLTVT.

The chain links TRBV5-6 to TRBJ1-2; no definite D call. The CDR3 has 14 amino acids. Germline CDR1 is SGHDT and CDR2 is YYEEEE. With 6 bases removed from V and 1 base from J, the gap between germline ends came to 13 bases. The CDR3 is CASTLETLNYGYTF. The CDR3 bases are TGTGCCAGCACCCTAGAAACCCTTAACTATGGCTACACCTTC.

The V gene is TRBV2, the J gene TRBJ1-4; no definite D call. Per the germline V gene, CDR1 is SNHLY and CDR2 is FYNNEI. This CDR3 contains 15 residues. V lost 7 bases and J lost 8, with 20 bases in between. CDR3 sequence reads: CASNLPGADGEKLFF. As DNA, the CDR3 is TGTGCCAGCAACCTCCCGGGAGCTGACGGGGAAAAACTGTTTTTT.

This clone was counted once. V is TRBV5-8 and J is TRBJ1-1; D not certain. The germline CDR1 and CDR2 sequences are SGHTS and YDEGEE. The ends were cut back, 4 bases at V and 4 bases at J, with 14 bases in the middle. CDR3 length equals 14 residues. Here the CDR3 reads CASSPLGGSTEAFF. The CDR3 DNA follows: TGTGCCAGCAGCCCCTTAGGAGGGAGCACTGAAGCTTTCTTT.

The rearrangement joins TRBV27 to TRBJ2-7; 7 nucleotides match TRBD1. This CDR3 has 13 amino acids. The ends lost 3 bases at V and 2 bases at J; junction bases unmatched: 1. Germline V gene data show CDR1 as MNHEY and CDR2 as SMNVEV (reference sequence). The CDR3 DNA reads TGTGCCAGCAGTTTGCAGGGGGCCTACGAGCAGTACTTC. Translating gives CASSLQGAYEQYF.

The chain is built from TRBV7-2 and TRBJ2-7, with D possibly being TRBD1 (5 bases). Germline lookup yields CDR1 SGHTA and CDR2 FQGNSA. V shed 5 bases and J shed 7 bases, with 15 bases lying between them. The CDR3 runs to 13 residues. CDR3 in DNA: TGTGCCAGCAGCGTCCTAGGGGTTGGGGAGCAGTACTTC. This translates into CASSVLGVGEQYF.

V gene TRBV6-5 combines with J gene TRBJ2-7; 7 bases line up with TRBD1. Germline V gives CDR1 MNHEY, CDR2 SVGAGI. V lost 6 bases, J lost 5 bases, and 7 bases stayed unmatched. The CDR3 is made up of 13 amino acids. The CDR3 bases are TGTGCCAGCAGAACAGGGGTTAGGGACGAGCAGTACTTC. Protein product: CASRTGVRDEQYF.

CDR3 bases: TGTGCCAGCAGCTTGGCCGGGCGGGGGGACACAGATACGCAGTATTTT. This gives the protein CASSLAGRGDTDTQYF. The chain carries TRBV5-4 and TRBJ2-3; 8 nucleotides match TRBD2. The CDR3 consists of 16 residues. Per the germline V gene, CDR1 is SGHNT and CDR2 is YYREEE (reference sequence). The V and J ends lost 0 bases and 2 bases, in that order; junction bases with no gene match: 5.

J is TRBJ1-1 and V is TRBV5-1, with D possibly being TRBD1 (5 bases). The ends were cut back, 2 bases at V and 0 bases at J, with 11 bases in the middle. The CDR3 runs 15 residues. Germline V gene lookup returns CDR1 SGHRS and CDR2 YFSETQ. CDR3 bases: TGCGCCAGCAGCTTAAGACAGAGCATGAACACTGAAGCTTTCTTT. This sequence encodes CASSLRQSMNTEAFF.

The rearrangement uses TRBV20-1 and TRBJ1-2; 8 bases match TRBD1. Germline values: CDR1 DFQATT, CDR2 SNEGSKA (reference sequence). The CDR3 covers 11 residues. CDR3 sequence (DNA): TGCAAGCTAGAGACAGGGGAGGGCTACACCTTC. Its protein product is CKLETGEGYTF.

The chain joins TRBV12-3 or TRBV12-4 to TRBJ2-7; TRBD2 aligns across 10 bases. V lost 9 bases, J lost 6 bases, and 8 bases stayed unmatched. The length of the CDR3 is 13 residues. As DNA, the CDR3 is TGTGCCAGTCTAGCGGGGGAGTTCGGCGAGCAGTACTTC. The encoded protein is CASLAGEFGEQYF.

V is TRBV2 and J is TRBJ2-1; tentative D call: TRBD1 (5 bases). The V and J ends lost 6 bases and 0 bases respectively, with 21 bases between them. The CDR3 has 18 residues. CDR1 and CDR2 (germline): SNHLY, FYNNEI. The CDR3, as DNA: TGTGCCAGCAGAGCGTACCAGGGAATGGGAAGCTCCTACAATGAGCAGTTCTTC. Translating it yields CASRAYQGMGSSYNEQFF.

The chain employs TRBV18 and TRBJ2-5, with 12 bases that match TRBD2. The CDR3 is 14 amino acids. Germline V CDR1 and CDR2: KGHSH, LQKENI. V dropped 8 bases and J dropped 4; count of bases not matched to a gene: 5. The CDR3 reads CASQLAGGTETQYF. DNA for the CDR3: TGTGCCAGCCAACTAGCGGGGGGCACAGAGACCCAGTACTTC.

The CDR3 spells CASSPTGVGNQPQHF. The CDR3 nucleotides are TGTGCCAGCAGTCCGACAGGGGTTGGCAATCAGCCCCAGCATTTT. The chain joins TRBV6-5 to TRBJ1-5, with 8 bases that match TRBD1. CDR1 and CDR2 from the germline V gene are MNHEY and SVGAGI. CDR3 size: 15 residues. The V gene end was trimmed by 5 bases and the J gene end by 2 bases; junction bases not matched to a gene: 5.

The chain combines TRBV7-9 with TRBJ1-2; D may be TRBD1 (6 bases). This CDR3 is 15 amino acids long. The ends were cut back, 4 bases at V and 3 bases at J, with 15 bases in the middle. Germline V gives CDR1 SEHNR, CDR2 FQNEAQ (reference sequence). The CDR3 DNA reads as TGTGCCAGCAGCTCGAACAGACAGGAGCACTATGGCTACACCTTC. Its protein product is CASSSNRQEHYGYTF.

This clone has just a few counts. The J gene is TRBJ2-1, the V gene TRBV30; 13 bases fit TRBD2. Looked up from germline, CDR1 is GTSNPN and CDR2 is SVGIG (reference sequence). The CDR3 covers 19 residues. The trim removed 1 base at V and 2 bases at J, leaving 11 bases unmatched. CDR3 in DNA: TGTGCCTGGAGTGGCTCGACTAGCGGGGGGACGTACCCCTACAATGAGCAGTTCTTC. This gives the protein CAWSGSTSGGTYPYNEQFF.

This chain connects TRBV7-8 to TRBJ1-2, with a tentative D call TRBD1 (5 bases). Germline CDR1 and CDR2: SGHVS and FQNEAQ. V gave up 4 bases and J gave up 7 bases, with 16 bases separating them. The CDR3 runs 14 residues. The CDR3: CASSSQGGVGGYTF. The CDR3 bases are TGTGCCAGCAGCTCCCAGGGAGGGGTGGGTGGCTACACCTTC.

The chain couples TRBV6-2 or TRBV6-3 to TRBJ2-5; 8 bases fit TRBD2. V was clipped by 4 bases and J by 6 bases; unmatched bases: 13. The CDR3 contains 16 residues. Germline V gene sequence: CDR1 MNHEY, CDR2 SVGEGT. The CDR3 here is CASSSAGTLAGKTQYF. CDR3 DNA sequence: TGTGCCAGCAGTTCGGCGGGGACTTTAGCGGGGAAGACCCAGTACTTC.

V is TRBV4-3 and J is TRBJ2-5; 10 bases map to TRBD2. The V gene's germline CDR1 is LGHNA and CDR2 YSLEER. V lost 1 base, J lost 0 bases, and 5 bases stayed unmatched. The CDR3 has 17 amino acids. CDR3 sequence reads: CASSQAISGGYQETQYF. CDR3 nucleotide sequence: TGCGCCAGCAGCCAAGCGATTAGCGGGGGGTACCAAGAGACCCAGTACTTC.

The chain recombines TRBV18 with TRBJ2-2, with 9 bases matching TRBD1. The CDR3 length is 16 residues. The V and J ends lost 2 bases and 5 bases, in that order; junction bases with no gene match: 6. Germline V gene sequence: CDR1 KGHSH, CDR2 LQKENI. The CDR3, as DNA: TGTGCCAGCTCACCAAGGGACAGGGCAGCGACCGGGGAGCTGTTTTTT. This sequence encodes CASSPRDRAATGELFF.

V and J are TRBV6-2 or TRBV6-3 and TRBJ1-2; TRBD1 aligns across 11 bases. Germline CDR1 and CDR2: MNHEY and SVGEGT. V lost 4 bases, J lost 5 bases, and 18 bases stayed unmatched. This CDR3 contains 19 residues. CDR3 in amino acids: CASSSPGQGGNWLRYGYTF. The CDR3 nucleotides read TGTGCCAGCAGTTCACCGGGACAGGGGGGAAATTGGCTTCGGTATGGCTACACCTTC.

CDR3 coding DNA: TGTGCCAGCAGTCAGACAGGGATGCGCAATCAGCCCCAGCATTTT. Protein product: CASSQTGMRNQPQHF. This chain connects TRBV6-5 to TRBJ1-5; TRBD1 matches at 7 bases. The J segment lost 2 bases and the V segment lost 5 bases, leaving 6 bases of the junction unmatched. The CDR3 contains 15 residues. CDR1 is MNHEY, CDR2 SVGAGI, per germline.